The next 26 T cell receptor beta chains were all read from a single sample in a study of blood T cell repertoires in COVID-19. Repertoires were generated with immunoSEQ multiplex PCR, while TCRdb's copy carries only in-frame clones and drops some. The repertoire includes some 67,000 clones, about four fifths of them detected once, and roughly 6.3% sits in the top ten. Material: peripheral blood. The receptors were gathered from a woman aged 60-70 years with acute or convalescent COVID-19.

The chain links TRBV28 to TRBJ1-2; 8 bases line up with TRBD1. From germline, CDR1 is MDHEN and CDR2 SYDVKM. The CDR3 is 14 residues long. V gave up 5 bases and J gave up 4 bases; unmatched junction bases: 6. CDR3 loop: CASSDGTGRYGYTF. The CDR3 DNA follows: TGTGCCAGCAGTGATGGGACAGGTCGCTATGGCTACACCTTC.

There are a few counts of this clone. The chain carries TRBV4-3 and TRBJ2-7; D is perhaps TRBD2 (6 bases). The CDR3 spans 15 residues. Germline CDR1 is LGHNA and CDR2 is YSLEER. Trimming stripped 4 bases from V and 0 bases from J, with 13 bases between. Written as DNA, the CDR3 is TGCGCCAGCAGCCCCACGACCGGGAGCTCCTACGAGCAGTACTTC. Translation gives CASSPTTGSSYEQYF.

The CDR3 DNA reads as TGTGCCAGCAGCGGACAGGGGTTCTATGGCTACACCTTC. This sequence encodes CASSGQGFYGYTF. The chain is built from TRBV12-3 or TRBV12-4 and TRBJ1-2; 9 bases are shared with TRBD1. This CDR3 has 13 amino acids. V was pared by 6 bases and J by 4 bases, with 3 bases of the junction left unmatched.

CDR3: CASSLPRQGETNYGYTF. In nucleotides, the CDR3 is TGTGCCAGCAGCTTACCGCGACAGGGCGAGACTAACTATGGCTACACCTTC. The chain joins TRBV7-9 to TRBJ1-2, with TRBD1 matching 7 bases. CDR1 is SEHNR, CDR2 FQNEAQ, per germline (reference sequence). V gave up 2 bases and J gave up 0 bases; unmatched junction bases: 9. The CDR3 runs 17 residues.

The chain carries TRBV7-2 and TRBJ2-7, with 11 bases identical to TRBD1. After removal of 4 bases from V and 3 bases from J, the junction contained 11 bases not matched to a gene. CDR1 and CDR2 from the germline V gene are SGHTA and FQGNSA. The CDR3 spans 17 residues. The CDR3 sequence is CASSSRGSGTGGYEQYF. The DNA for the CDR3 is TGTGCCAGCAGCTCCCGGGGGTCGGGGACAGGGGGCTACGAGCAGTACTTC.

The chain carries TRBV12-5 and TRBJ1-4; D not resolved. The V gene lost 1 base and the J gene lost 10 bases, with 10 bases spanning the gap. CDR1 and CDR2 (germline): LGHNT, FRNRAP. The CDR3 consists of 13 residues. CDR3 sequence: CASGLDARGKLFF. CDR3 nucleotide sequence: TGTGCTAGTGGTTTGGATGCTAGAGGAAAACTGTTTTTT.

V and J are TRBV18 and TRBJ1-6; D is unclear. Germline V CDR1 and CDR2: KGHSH, LQKENI. CDR3 length: 14 residues. V dropped 0 bases and J dropped 6 bases, with 6 bases sitting between them. CDR3: CASSPPGANSPLHF. The CDR3 coding sequence is TGTGCCAGCTCACCACCGGGAGCTAATTCACCCCTCCACTTT.

J is TRBJ1-5 and V is TRBV28; TRBD1 matches at 7 bases. Trimming cost V 3 bases and J 4 bases; bases outside gene matches: 6. This CDR3 is 15 amino acids long. The germline V gene encodes CDR1 MDHEN and CDR2 SYDVKM. The CDR3 DNA is TGTGCCAGCAGTTTTCGGGGGACAGAAAATCAGCCCCAGCATTTT. This sequence encodes CASSFRGTENQPQHF. The full variable domain, with the rest looked up from reference TRBV28 and TRBJ1-5, is DVKVTQSSRYLVKRTGEKVFLECVQDMDHENMFWYRQDPGLGLRLIYFSYDVKMKEKGDIPEGYSVSREKKERFSLILESASTNQTSMYLCASSFRGTENQPQHFGDGTRLSIL.

A note on this clone: Other DNA sequences in this sample translate to the same CDR3. The chain combines TRBV4-1 with TRBJ1-2; unclear D gene. This CDR3 is 13 amino acids long. The ends were cut back, 0 bases at V and 5 bases at J, with 7 bases in the middle. Per germline, CDR1 MGHRA and CDR2 YSYEKL. The CDR3 protein is CASSQDSTYGYTF. CDR3 bases: TGCGCCAGCAGCCAAGATTCGACTTATGGCTACACCTTC.

V usage is TRBV18 and J usage is TRBJ2-3, with D hard to call. V shed 1 base and J shed 2 bases, with 7 bases lying between them. This CDR3 is 14 amino acids long. Germline V gives CDR1 KGHSH, CDR2 LQKENI. As DNA, the CDR3 is TGTGCCAGCTCACCACGCCAGAACACAGATACGCAGTATTTT. It encodes CASSPRQNTDTQYF.

This clone was picked up one time. The chain carries TRBV3-1 (or the pseudogene TRBV3-2) and TRBJ1-2; D might be TRBD1 (5 bases). The CDR3 extends over 13 amino acids. Germline CDR1 reads LGHDT; CDR2 reads YNNKEL (reference sequence). V gave up 2 bases and J gave up 5 bases, with 9 bases separating them. The CDR3 DNA follows: TGTGCCAGCAGCCAAACAGGAATGTATGGCTACACCTTC. Translating gives CASSQTGMYGYTF.

This clone was observed many times. This chain connects TRBV19 to TRBJ2-2; D call uncertain. Deletions cut 3 bases from V and 6 bases from J, with 5 bases between. CDR1 and CDR2 (germline): LNHDA, SQIVND (reference sequence). The CDR3 is made up of 12 amino acids. The CDR3 is CASSIGSGELFF. DNA of the CDR3: TGTGCCAGTAGTATCGGGTCCGGGGAGCTGTTTTTT.

This chain connects TRBV28 to TRBJ2-7; D remains unclear. This CDR3 region has 12 residues. V was pared by 4 bases and J by 3 bases, with 7 bases between. Germline-derived CDR1 and CDR2 are MDHEN and SYDVKM. For the CDR3, the DNA is TGTGCCAGCAGTTATATGAGCTACGAGCAGTACTTC. Amino acid sequence: CASSYMSYEQYF.

This clone occurred a few times. The V call is TRBV5-4, the J call TRBJ2-1, with D maybe TRBD1 (5 bases). V was clipped by 0 bases and J by 6 bases, with 7 bases between them. The CDR3 runs 13 residues. Germline V gene sequence: CDR1 SGHNT, CDR2 YYREEE (reference sequence). CDR3 in DNA: TGTGCCAGCAGCTTGGAAGGGGCCAATGAGCAGTTCTTC. Its translation is CASSLEGANEQFF.

This CDR3 reads CASSPVPGYNEQFF. DNA for the CDR3: TGTGCCAGCAGTCCAGTCCCGGGCTACAATGAGCAGTTCTTC. The chain uses TRBV13 and TRBJ2-1; D ambiguous. The length of the CDR3 is 14 residues. V dropped 6 bases and J dropped 3 bases, with 12 bases sitting between them. Germline V gene lookup returns CDR1 PRHDT and CDR2 FYEKMQ (reference sequence).

V is TRBV6-2 or TRBV6-3 and J is TRBJ2-7; 7 bases line up with TRBD2. CDR3 size: 15 residues. Unmatched junction bases numbered 10, after V lost 5 bases and J lost 3 bases. Germline assignment: CDR1 MNHEY and CDR2 SVGEGT. In DNA, the CDR3 is TGTGCCAGCAGTCTAAAAGCGGGGATCGACTACGAGCAGTACTTC. Translated: CASSLKAGIDYEQYF.

The chain uses TRBV2 and TRBJ2-3, with D possibly matching TRBD2 (5 bases). The CDR3 spans 15 residues. The germline V gene encodes CDR1 SNHLY and CDR2 FYNNEI. The germline V and J ends were trimmed by 8 bases and 4 bases, with 19 bases remaining between them. Written as DNA, the CDR3 is TGTGCCAGCGGAGGACTGGACGGCCGGGCAGATACGCAGTATTTT. Translating it yields CASGGLDGRADTQYF. The complete variable domain, with remaining parts taken from reference TRBV2 and TRBJ2-3, reads EPEVTQTPSHQVTQMGQEVILRCVPISNHLYFYWYRQILGQKVEFLVSFYNNEISEKSEIFDDQFSVERPDGSNFTLKIRSTKLEDSAMYFCASGGLDGRADTQYFGPGTRLTVL.

This chain uses TRBV28 with TRBJ1-4; TRBD1 aligns across 7 bases. The J segment lost 8 bases and the V segment lost 6 bases, leaving 12 bases of the junction unmatched. Germline V gives CDR1 MDHEN, CDR2 SYDVKM. This CDR3 is 15 amino acids long. The CDR3 sequence: CASSQSKGAREKLFF. In DNA form, the CDR3 reads TGTGCCAGCAGCCAAAGTAAGGGGGCGAGGGAAAAACTGTTTTTT.

This chain joins TRBV5-1 and TRBJ2-5; 8 nucleotides line up with TRBD1. The CDR3 has 15 amino acids. The V gene end was trimmed by 1 base and the J gene end by 1 base; junction bases not matched to a gene: 3. CDR1 and CDR2 (germline): SGHRS, YFSETQ. Here the CDR3 reads CASSLNRGFQETQYF. DNA for the CDR3: TGCGCCAGCAGCTTGAACAGGGGGTTCCAAGAGACCCAGTACTTC.

V gene TRBV5-1 combines with J gene TRBJ1-1; 7 bases agree with TRBD1. The J segment lost 1 base and the V segment lost 4 bases, leaving 7 bases of the junction unmatched. CDR1 and CDR2 from the germline V gene are SGHRS and YFSETQ. This CDR3 contains 15 residues. The CDR3 spells CASSDYRGGNTEAFF. The CDR3, as DNA: TGCGCCAGCAGCGATTACAGGGGTGGGAACACTGAAGCTTTCTTT. The variable domain in full, with the rest retrieved from reference TRBV5-1 and TRBJ1-1, is KAGVTQTPRYLIKTRGQQVTLSCSPISGHRSVSWYQQTPGQGLQFLFEYFSETQRNKGNFPGRFSGRQFSNSRSEMNVSTLELGDSALYLCASSDYRGGNTEAFFGQGTRLTVV.

This rearrangement joins TRBV29-1 to TRBJ2-5, with 8 bases identical to TRBD2. This CDR3 has 17 residues. Germline CDR1 SQVTM, CDR2 ANQGSEA. Losses at the gene ends were 6 bases for V and 5 bases for J; bases not matched to a gene: 20. The CDR3 loop reads CSVSFWGAGGSGETQYF. The CDR3 DNA follows: TGCAGCGTATCCTTCTGGGGGGCGGGAGGATCAGGCGAGACCCAGTACTTC.

CDR3 residues: CAPGTDLAKNIQYF. The CDR3 bases are TGTGCCCCCGGGACAGACCTAGCCAAAAACATTCAGTACTTC. The chain uses TRBV3-1 (or the pseudogene TRBV3-2) and TRBJ2-4, with TRBD1 matching 7 bases. The V and J ends lost 11 bases and 0 bases, in that order; junction bases with no gene match: 7. The CDR3 length is 14 residues. CDR1 is LGHDT, CDR2 YNNKEL, per germline (reference sequence).

The chain is built from TRBV6-6 and TRBJ1-2, with D uncertain. V was trimmed by 2 bases and J by 2 bases, leaving 9 bases between them. CDR3 length: 14 residues. Germline lookup yields CDR1 MNHNY and CDR2 SVGAGI (reference sequence). CDR3 nucleotide sequence: TGTGCCAGCAGTTACGGGCCGGTAAACTATGGCTACACCTTC. Translated: CASSYGPVNYGYTF.

The V and J genes are TRBV6-5 and TRBJ2-3, with D maybe TRBD2 (6 bases). This CDR3 is 14 amino acids long. Per germline, CDR1 MNHEY and CDR2 SVGAGI. V lost 8 bases and J lost 5, with 17 bases in between. CDR3 in amino acids: CASVPAPGEDTQYF. The DNA for the CDR3 is TGTGCCAGCGTTCCGGCCCCGGGGGAAGATACGCAGTATTTT.

This clone was seen only a few times. The chain joins TRBV19 to TRBJ1-5; D may be TRBD1 (5 bases). The V end lost 3 bases, the J end lost 2 bases, and 14 bases lay between the germline ends. CDR3 length: 16 residues. Per the germline V gene, CDR1 is LNHDA and CDR2 is SQIVND (reference sequence). The CDR3 here is CASSMGGRGGNQPQHF. CDR3 DNA: TGTGCCAGTAGTATGGGGGGACGAGGGGGCAATCAGCCCCAGCATTTT.

The rearrangement uses TRBV24-1 and TRBJ2-3; 10 bases agree with TRBD1. Trimming removed 1 base from V and 5 bases from J; junction bases left unmatched: 2. Germline V gene lookup returns CDR1 KGHDR and CDR2 SFDVKD. This CDR3 comprises 15 residues. The CDR3 sequence is CATSDFGTGEDTQYF. CDR3 sequence (DNA): TGTGCCACCAGTGATTTCGGGACAGGGGAAGATACGCAGTATTTT.